One and the same sample provided the 10 T cell receptor delta chains below, sequenced in a study of γδ T cells in repeated Plasmodium falciparum infection. Gammadelta T cells were flow-sorted from PBMC into Vgamma9/Vdelta2+ and Vdelta2-negative populations for bulk analysis. TCRdb re-called the multiplex PCR reads with CATT. Of roughly 86,000 delta-chain clones detected, almost 1.5% appear once; the ten largest clones hold just under 9%. Sequencing was performed on gamma-delta T cells from blood. These receptors all come from a pool of human donors (malaria-infected and uninfected, not separated).

Worth noting for this clone: The mismatch at residue 6 between this DNA's translation and the TCRdb protein of a much larger clone likely reflects a read error; the protein shown is translated from the DNA. The V call is TRDV1, the J call TRDJ1; 7 positions agree with TRDD2. TCRdb leaves out the J gene; it was filled in here by matching the DNA to germline. Germline loops: CDR1 TSWWSYY, CDR2 QGS. The CDR3 is made up of 21 amino acids. With 1 base clipped from V and 2 bases from J, the junction kept 22 bases outside the gene matches. The chain's CDR3 is CALGEPQLPILVLRRTDKLIF. The DNA for the CDR3 is TGTGCTCTTGGGGAACCTCAGCTTCCTATACTTGTACTCCGCCGGACCGATAAACTCATCTTT.

Turning to this clone: The amino acid sequence in TCRdb belongs to a much larger clone and departs from this DNA's translation at residue 5, likely a sequencing read error; the sequence shown is translated from the DNA. The chain carries TRDV1 and TRDJ1; D gene ambiguous. With 5 bases removed from V and 0 bases from J, the gap between germline ends came to 16 bases. This CDR3 is 16 amino acids long. The germline gives CDR1 TSWWSYY, CDR2 QGS. The CDR3 sequence is CALGNTSGRYTDKLIF. DNA for the CDR3: TGTGCTCTTGGGAACACCTCGGGACGATACACCGATAAACTCATCTTT.

This clone was detected a few times. Since a far larger clone is one base different, this is likely a read error. Other DNA variants within this sample encode the same CDR3. The chain recombines TRDV2 with TRDJ1, with a tentative D call TRDD3 (5 bases). The J gene, left out of TCRdb, was set here by checking the DNA against germline. The CDR3 is 16 amino acids. Germline CDR1 GEAIGNYY, CDR2 EKD. V was pared by 4 bases and J by 5 bases, with 22 bases between. CDR3 nucleotide sequence: TGTGCCTGTGAGAAGATGGGTGATACCCTGAAGGATAAACTCATCTTT. Amino acid sequence: CACEKMGDTLKDKLIF.

This clone was counted ten times or more. The TCRdb protein, from a much larger clone, departs from this DNA's translation at residue 9, likely by read error; the protein shown derives from the DNA. J is TRDJ3 and V is TRDV2, with a tentative D call TRDD3 (5 bases). The J gene, not given by TCRdb, was assigned here from a germline match of the nucleotide sequence. V lost 1 base, J lost 0 bases, and 21 bases lay in between. CDR3 length: 21 amino acids. Germline V gene data show CDR1 as GEAIGNYY and CDR2 as EKD. The CDR3 loop is CACDTQESSGVHSWDTRQMFF. As DNA, the CDR3 is TGTGCCTGTGACACGCAAGAGTCAAGTGGGGTTCACTCCTGGGACACCCGACAGATGTTTTTC.

Turning to this clone: The amino acid sequence in TCRdb belongs to a much larger clone and departs from this DNA's translation at residue 4, likely a sequencing read error; the sequence shown is translated from the DNA. J is TRDJ1 and V is TRDV2, with 12 bases matching TRDD3. Germline matching of the DNA provided the J gene here, since TCRdb leaves it blank. This CDR3 has 21 residues. The germline V gene encodes CDR1 GEAIGNYY and CDR2 EKD. CDR3 DNA: TGTGCCTGTGGCACCTTTCTACCTACTGGGGGATACTCCCCAAACACCGATAAACTCATCTTT. Its translation: CACGTFLPTGGYSPNTDKLIF.

This clone appeared a few times. A read error likely explains why the TCRdb protein, taken from a much larger clone, differs from this DNA's translation at residue 10; the protein shown is translated from the DNA. The chain employs TRDV1 and TRDJ1, with 12 bases fitting TRDD3. In the absence of a J gene in TCRdb, the DNA was matched to germline to assign it here. Germline V gives CDR1 TSWWSYY, CDR2 QGS. The V gene end was trimmed by 2 bases and the J gene end by 0 bases; junction bases not matched to a gene: 16. The CDR3 is 21 amino acids. The CDR3 loop is CALGEGRRRAGGYGYTDKLIF. CDR3 DNA sequence: TGTGCTCTTGGGGAAGGAAGACGCCGTGCTGGGGGATACGGCTACACCGATAAACTCATCTTT.

This clone was counted only a few times. The protein in TCRdb stems from a much larger clone and differs at residue 17 from this DNA's translation, likely a read error; here the protein is translated from the DNA. The V gene is TRDV1, the J gene TRDJ1; TRDD3 is a possible D gene (6 bases). TCRdb supplies no J gene; here it was assigned by aligning the nucleotide sequence to germline. The germline V gene has CDR1 TSWWSYY and CDR2 QGS. The CDR3 has 26 amino acids. The V end lost 0 bases, the J end lost 10 bases, and 51 bases lay between the germline ends. CDR3 sequence reads: CALGELSWPSLPDLPYRGTVWNGLIF. CDR3 bases: TGTGCTCTTGGGGAACTGTCCTGGCCTTCTCTCCCAGACCTCCCATACCGGGGGACGGTTTGGAATGGACTCATCTTT.

Of note for this clone: TCRdb attributes to this sequence the protein of a much larger clone, which differs from the DNA translation at residue 17; a read error is likely, and the protein displayed is translated from the DNA. This sequence joins TRDV1 and TRDJ1; 9 nucleotides align to TRDD3. The J gene comes from matching the DNA to germline here; TCRdb lacks it. Germline V gene lookup returns CDR1 TSWWSYY and CDR2 QGS. V lost 4 bases, J lost 4 bases, and 28 bases stayed unmatched. This CDR3 is built from 22 residues. This CDR3 is CALGVFFRSRGILGSRGDKLIF. CDR3 sequence (DNA): TGTGCTCTTGGGGTATTCTTCCGGAGTCGGGGGATACTCGGCTCACGAGGCGATAAACTCATCTTT.

At least ten counts were recorded for this clone. A clone one base away is much larger, so this may be a read error. Within the sample, other DNA sequences also encode this same CDR3. This sequence joins TRDV2 and TRDJ3; no definite D call. The J gene was not available in TCRdb and was assigned here by matching the DNA to germline segments. This CDR3 spans 19 amino acids. V gave up 0 bases and J gave up 2 bases, with 16 bases separating them. The V gene's germline CDR1 is GEAIGNYY and CDR2 EKD. CDR3 nucleotides: TGTGCCTGTGACACCCTAGAGACCCCACGTCCCTGGGACACCCGACAGATGTTTTTC. Translated: CACDTLETPRPWDTRQMFF.

For this clone: This DNA translates differently at residue 11 from the TCRdb protein, which is that of a much larger clone; a read error is likely, and the protein shown is the DNA's own translation. CDR3 residues: CACDTRYAGGNKLIF. The CDR3 nucleotides read TGTGCCTGTGACACCCGATACGCCGGGGGCAATAAACTCATCTTT. The chain joins TRDV2 to TRDJ1, with a tentative D call TRDD3 (6 bases). Here the J gene was assigned by germline matching of the DNA, as TCRdb has none. Germline V lookup: CDR1 GEAIGNYY, CDR2 EKD. CDR3 size: 15 residues. The ends were cut back, 0 bases at V and 6 bases at J, with 16 bases in the middle.